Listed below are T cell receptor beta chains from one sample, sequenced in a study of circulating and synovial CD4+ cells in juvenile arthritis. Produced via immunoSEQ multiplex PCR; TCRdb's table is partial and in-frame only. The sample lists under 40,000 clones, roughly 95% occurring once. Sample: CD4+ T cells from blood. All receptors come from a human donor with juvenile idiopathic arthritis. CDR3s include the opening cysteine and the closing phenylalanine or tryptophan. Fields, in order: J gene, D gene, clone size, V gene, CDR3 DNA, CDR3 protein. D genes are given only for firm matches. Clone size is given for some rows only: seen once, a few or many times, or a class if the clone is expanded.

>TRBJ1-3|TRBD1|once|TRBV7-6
TGTGCCAGCAGCCTAACCCCCGGGACAGGCGCGAAGTTCGGGGACTCTGGAAACACCATATATTTT
CASSLTPGTGAKFGDSGNTIYF
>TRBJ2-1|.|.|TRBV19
TGTGCCAGTAGCTTTCGGGGAACAGTAAACAATGAGCAGTTCTTC
CASSFRGTVNNEQFF
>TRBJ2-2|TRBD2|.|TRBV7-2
TGTGCCAGCAGCTCCCCAGTACTAGCGCCCACCGGGGAGCTGTTTTTT
CASSSPVLAPTGELFF
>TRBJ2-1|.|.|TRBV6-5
TGTGCCAGCAGTTACTCTTCGGTCTACAATGAGCAGTTCTTC
CASSYSSVYNEQFF
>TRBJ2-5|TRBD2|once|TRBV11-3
TGTGCCAGCAGCTCCGGGGGGGCAGGGATGGAGACCCAGTACTTC
CASSSGGAGMETQYF
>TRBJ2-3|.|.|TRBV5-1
TGCGCCAGCAGCTTGCGGGCCCTTGGAGGGGATACGCAGTATTTT
CASSLRALGGDTQYF
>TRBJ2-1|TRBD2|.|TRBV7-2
TGTGCCAGCAGCTTAAGCGGGAGGTACAATGAGCAGTTCTTC
CASSLSGRYNEQFF
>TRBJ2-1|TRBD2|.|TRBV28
TGTGCCAGCAGTGGACTAGCGGGAAGGTCCCGCTCCTACAATGAGCAGTTCTTC
CASSGLAGRSRSYNEQFF
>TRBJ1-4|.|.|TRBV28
TGTGCCAGCAGTTTTATCGCCACCGGGGGGACCAGTGAAAAACTGTTTTTT
CASSFIATGGTSEKLFF
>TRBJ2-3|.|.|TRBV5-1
TGCGCCAGCAGCTTGGCGGGAAAGAGCACAGATACGCAGTATTTT
CASSLAGKSTDTQYF
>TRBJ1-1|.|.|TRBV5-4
TGTGCCAGCAGCTTTAACCATATGACAAGTGAAGCTTTCTTT
CASSFNHMTSEAFF
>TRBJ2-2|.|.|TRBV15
TGTGCCACTTCTACACAGGGTAACACCGGGGAGCTGTTTTTT
CATSTQGNTGELFF
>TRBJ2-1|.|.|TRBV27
TGTGCCAGCAGTCCCCTGGAGGGTGCCTACAATGAGCAGTTCTTC
CASSPLEGAYNEQFF
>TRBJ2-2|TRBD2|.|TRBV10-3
TGTGCCATCAGTCCGGGACTAGCGGGGACCAACACCGGGGAGCTGTTTTTT
CAISPGLAGTNTGELFF
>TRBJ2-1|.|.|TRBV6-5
TGTGCCAGCCAGGGGGGAGGATCCTACAATGAGCAGTTCTTC
CASQGGGSYNEQFF
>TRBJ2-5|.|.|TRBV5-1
TGCGCCATGATAGACAGGAAAGAGACCCAGTACTTC
CAMIDRKETQYF
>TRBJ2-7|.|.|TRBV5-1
TGCGCCAGCAGGGACATCTACGAGCAGTACTTC
CASRDIYEQYF
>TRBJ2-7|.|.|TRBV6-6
TGTGCCAGCACCTTCAGACAACCCTCTTCCTACGAGCAGTACTTC
CASTFRQPSSYEQYF
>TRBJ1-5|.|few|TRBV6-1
TGTGCCAGCAGTGAAGCTGCGGGGGTAGGCAATCAGCCCCAGCATTTT
CASSEAAGVGNQPQHF
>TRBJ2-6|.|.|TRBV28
TGTGCCAGCATCAGCTCTGGGGCCAACGTCCTGACTTTC
CASISSGANVLTF
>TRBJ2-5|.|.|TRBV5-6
TGTGCCAGCAGCTTGGCGGGGACCCAGTACTTC
CASSLAGTQYF
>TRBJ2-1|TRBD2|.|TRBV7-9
TGTGCCAGCAGCCTAAGCGGGAGCTCCTACAATGAGCAGTTCTTC
CASSLSGSSYNEQFF
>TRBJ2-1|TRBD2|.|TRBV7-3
TGTGCCAGCAGCTCAACCGGGACTAGCGGAAATGAGCAGTTCTTC
CASSSTGTSGNEQFF
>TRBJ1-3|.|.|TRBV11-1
TGTGCCAGCAGCTTCGGCGGGATTAACTCTGGAAACACCATATATTTT
CASSFGGINSGNTIYF
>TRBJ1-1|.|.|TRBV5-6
TGTGCCAGCAGCCCCCGGGGAGAGGTTTTAGCTTTCTTT
CASSPRGEVLAFF
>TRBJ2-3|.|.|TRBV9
TGTGCCAGCAGCCCCCAGCGGATGGCTGGTGTTACGCAGTATTTT
CASSPQRMAGVTQYF
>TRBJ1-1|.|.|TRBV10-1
TGCGCCAGCAGCTGGGGGCAGGGGAACACTGAAGCTTTCTTT
CASSWGQGNTEAFF
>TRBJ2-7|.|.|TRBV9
TGTGCCAGCAGCGTTACTGCAGGGTCCAACGAGCAGTACTTC
CASSVTAGSNEQYF
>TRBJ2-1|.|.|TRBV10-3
TGTGCCATCAGTGGGCTAGCCCGCAATGAGCAGTTCTTC
CAISGLARNEQFF
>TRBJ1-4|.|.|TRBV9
TGTGCCAGCAGCGTGGGAGTCGGTGGTGAAAAACTGTTTTTT
CASSVGVGGEKLFF
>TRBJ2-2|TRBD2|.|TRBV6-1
TGTGCCAGCAGTGAAGTACTAGCGGGCACGAACACCGGGGAGCTGTTTTTT
CASSEVLAGTNTGELFF
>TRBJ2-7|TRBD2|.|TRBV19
TGTGCCAGTAGTACCCTAGCGGGAGCGCCCTACGAGCAGTACTTC
CASSTLAGAPYEQYF
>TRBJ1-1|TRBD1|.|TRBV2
TGTGCCAGCAGTGAAGTGGGGGACAGGGGAAGAAACACTGAAGCTTTCTTT
CASSEVGDRGRNTEAFF
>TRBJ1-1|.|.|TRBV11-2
TGTGCCAGCAGCTCGCAGCTCGGGCAGGGAGGCACTGAAGCTTTCTTT
CASSSQLGQGGTEAFF
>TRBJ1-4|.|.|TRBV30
TGTGCCTGGAGCACGGGATTAGGTGAAAAACTGTTTTTT
CAWSTGLGEKLFF
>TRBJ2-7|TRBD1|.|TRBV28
TGTGCCAGCAGTTTCGCCGGACAGGGTAGCAACGAGCAGTACTTC
CASSFAGQGSNEQYF
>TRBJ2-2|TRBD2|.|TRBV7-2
TGTGCCAGCAGCTCCCGGCGACTAGCGGGAGATTCGAACACCGGGGAGCTGTTTTTT
CASSSRRLAGDSNTGELFF
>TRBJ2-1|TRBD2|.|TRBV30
TGTGCCTGGAGTGAGGGACTAACTTACAATGAGCAGTTCTTC
CAWSEGLTYNEQFF
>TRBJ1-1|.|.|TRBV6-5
TGTGCCAGCAGTTACTTTTCCGGAACAGGGAACACTGAAGCTTTCTTT
CASSYFSGTGNTEAFF
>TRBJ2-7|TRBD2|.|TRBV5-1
TGCGCCAGCAGCTCAACGACTAGCGACGCCTACGAGCAGTACTTC
CASSSTTSDAYEQYF
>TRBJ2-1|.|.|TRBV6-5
TGTGCCAGCAGCCGGCCGGGACTCTACAATGAGCAGTTCTTC
CASSRPGLYNEQFF
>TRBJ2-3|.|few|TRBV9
TGTGCCAGCGGCGTCTCGGGGGTTAGCGCAGATACGCAGTATTTT
CASGVSGVSADTQYF
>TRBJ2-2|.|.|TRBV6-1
TGTGCCAGCAGGACAGGCTCGAACACCGGGGAGCTGTTTTTT
CASRTGSNTGELFF
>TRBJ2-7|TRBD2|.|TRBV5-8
TGTGCCAGCAGTTCACACCCCGGGACTAGCAACGAGCAGTACTTC
CASSSHPGTSNEQYF
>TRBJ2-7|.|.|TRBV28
TGTGCCAGCGACCCCCGGGCCATGGGGCACGAGCAGTACTTC
CASDPRAMGHEQYF
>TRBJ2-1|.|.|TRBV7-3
TGTGCCAGCAGCTTGGGGGGCGGGAGATTGGACAATGAGCAGTTCTTC
CASSLGGGRLDNEQFF
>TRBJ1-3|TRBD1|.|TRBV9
TGTGCCAGCAGCGTAGGGGACAGGGGAAGGTCTGGAAACACCATATATTTT
CASSVGDRGRSGNTIYF
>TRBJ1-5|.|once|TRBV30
TGTGCCTGGAGCTTAACAAGCAATCAGCCCCAGCATTTT
CAWSLTSNQPQHF